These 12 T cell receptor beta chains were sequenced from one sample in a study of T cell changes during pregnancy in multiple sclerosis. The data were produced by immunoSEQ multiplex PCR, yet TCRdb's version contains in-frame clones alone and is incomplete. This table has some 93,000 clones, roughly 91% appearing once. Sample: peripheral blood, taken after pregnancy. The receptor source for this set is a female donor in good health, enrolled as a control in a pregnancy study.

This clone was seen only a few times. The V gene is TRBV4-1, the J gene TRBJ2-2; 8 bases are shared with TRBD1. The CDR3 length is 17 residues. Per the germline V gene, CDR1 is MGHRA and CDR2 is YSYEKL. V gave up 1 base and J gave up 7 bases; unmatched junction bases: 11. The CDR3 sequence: CASSQGAVQGASGELFF. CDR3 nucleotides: TGCGCCAGCAGCCAAGGGGCTGTCCAGGGGGCAAGCGGGGAGCTGTTTTTT.

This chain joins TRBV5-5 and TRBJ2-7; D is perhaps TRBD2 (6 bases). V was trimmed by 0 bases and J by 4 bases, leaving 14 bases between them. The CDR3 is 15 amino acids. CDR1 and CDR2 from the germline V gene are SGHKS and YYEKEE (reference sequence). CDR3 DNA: TGTGCCAGCAGCTTGGAGAGGGGAGGATGGTACGAGCAGTACTTC. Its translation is CASSLERGGWYEQYF.

This chain's CDR3 is CASSLRGGKETQYF. The CDR3 bases are TGTGCCAGCTCACTACGGGGGGGCAAGGAGACCCAGTACTTC. J is TRBJ2-5 and V is TRBV18; TRBD2 matches 8 bases. The CDR3 covers 14 residues. Germline CDR1 and CDR2: KGHSH and LQKENI. Germline trimming cut 4 bases from V and 5 bases from J; bases unmatched to any gene: 6.

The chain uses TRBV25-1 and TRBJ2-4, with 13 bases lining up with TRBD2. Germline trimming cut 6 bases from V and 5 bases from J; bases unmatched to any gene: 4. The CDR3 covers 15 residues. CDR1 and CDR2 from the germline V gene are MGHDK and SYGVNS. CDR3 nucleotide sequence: TGTGCCAGCAGACTGACTAGCGGGGGGCAAAACATTCAGTACTTC. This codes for CASRLTSGGQNIQYF.

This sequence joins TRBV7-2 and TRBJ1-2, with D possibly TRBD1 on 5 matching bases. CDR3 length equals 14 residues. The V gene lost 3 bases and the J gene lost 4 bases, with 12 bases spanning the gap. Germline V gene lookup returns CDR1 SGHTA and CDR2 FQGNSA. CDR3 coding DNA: TGTGCCAGCAGCTTGCAACAGGCCCTCTATGGCTACACCTTC. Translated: CASSLQQALYGYTF.

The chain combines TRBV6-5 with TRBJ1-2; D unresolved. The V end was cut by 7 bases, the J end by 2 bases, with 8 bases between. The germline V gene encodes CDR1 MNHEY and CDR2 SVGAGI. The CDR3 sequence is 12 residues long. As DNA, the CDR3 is TGTGCCAGCACCTACCGAAACTATGGCTACACCTTC. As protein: CASTYRNYGYTF.

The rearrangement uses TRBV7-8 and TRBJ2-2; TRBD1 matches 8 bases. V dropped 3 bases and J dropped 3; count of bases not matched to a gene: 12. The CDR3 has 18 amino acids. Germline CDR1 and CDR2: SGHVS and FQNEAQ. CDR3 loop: CASSFPRQGAAYTGELFF. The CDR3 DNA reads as TGTGCCAGCAGCTTCCCCCGTCAGGGGGCGGCCTACACCGGGGAGCTGTTTTTT.

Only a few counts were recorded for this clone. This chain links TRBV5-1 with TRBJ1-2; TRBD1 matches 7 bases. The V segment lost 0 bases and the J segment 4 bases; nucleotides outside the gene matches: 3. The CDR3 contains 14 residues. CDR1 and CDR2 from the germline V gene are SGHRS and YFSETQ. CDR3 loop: CASSLDRDSYGYTF. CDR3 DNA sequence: TGCGCCAGCAGCTTGGACCGGGACAGCTATGGCTACACCTTC. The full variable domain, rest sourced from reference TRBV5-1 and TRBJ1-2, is KAGVTQTPRYLIKTRGQQVTLSCSPISGHRSVSWYQQTPGQGLQFLFEYFSETQRNKGNFPGRFSGRQFSNSRSEMNVSTLELGDSALYLCASSLDRDSYGYTFGSGTRLTVV.

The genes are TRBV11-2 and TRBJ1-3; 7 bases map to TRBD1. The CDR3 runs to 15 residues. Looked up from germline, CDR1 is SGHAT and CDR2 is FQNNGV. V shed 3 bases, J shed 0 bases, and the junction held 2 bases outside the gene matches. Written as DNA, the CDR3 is TGTGCCAGCAGCTTCAGACAGGGCTCTGGAAACACCATATATTTT. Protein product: CASSFRQGSGNTIYF.

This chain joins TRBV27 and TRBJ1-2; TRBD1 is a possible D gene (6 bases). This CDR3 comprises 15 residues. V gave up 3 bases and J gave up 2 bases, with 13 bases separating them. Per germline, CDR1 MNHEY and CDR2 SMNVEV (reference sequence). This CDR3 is CASSFGRTGNYGYTF. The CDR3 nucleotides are TGTGCCAGCAGTTTCGGCCGCACAGGGAACTATGGCTACACCTTC.

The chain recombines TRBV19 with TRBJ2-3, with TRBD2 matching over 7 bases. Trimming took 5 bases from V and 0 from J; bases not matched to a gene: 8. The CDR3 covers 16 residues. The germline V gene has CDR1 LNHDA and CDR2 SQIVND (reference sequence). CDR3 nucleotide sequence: TGTGCCAGTAGTCTCCAACTAGCGCCCAGCACAGATACGCAGTATTTT. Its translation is CASSLQLAPSTDTQYF.

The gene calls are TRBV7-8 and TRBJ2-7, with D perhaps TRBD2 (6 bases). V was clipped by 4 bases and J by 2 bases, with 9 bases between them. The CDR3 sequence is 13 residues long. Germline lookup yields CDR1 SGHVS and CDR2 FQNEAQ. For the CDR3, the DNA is TGTGCCAGCAGCTCCCCGGGGGCCTACGAGCAGTACTTC. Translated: CASSSPGAYEQYF.